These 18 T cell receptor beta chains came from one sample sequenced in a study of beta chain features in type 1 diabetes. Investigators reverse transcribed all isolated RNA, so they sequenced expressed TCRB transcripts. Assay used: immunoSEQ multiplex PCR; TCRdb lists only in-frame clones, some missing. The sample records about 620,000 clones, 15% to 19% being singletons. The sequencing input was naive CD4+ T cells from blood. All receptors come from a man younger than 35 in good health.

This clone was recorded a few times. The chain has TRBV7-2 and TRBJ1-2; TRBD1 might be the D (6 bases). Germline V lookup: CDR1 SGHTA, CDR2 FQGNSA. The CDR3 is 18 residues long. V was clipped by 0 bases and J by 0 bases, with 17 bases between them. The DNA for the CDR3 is TGTGCCAGCAGCTTAGCCGGCCTAACCGGGACACCTAACTATGGCTACACCTTC. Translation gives CASSLAGLTGTPNYGYTF.

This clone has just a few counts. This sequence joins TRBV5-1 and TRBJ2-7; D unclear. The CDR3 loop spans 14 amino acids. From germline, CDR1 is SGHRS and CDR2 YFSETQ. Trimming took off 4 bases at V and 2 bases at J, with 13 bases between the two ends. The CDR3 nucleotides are TGCGCCAGCAGCCCGGCGAGTGGGCCCTACGAGCAGTACTTC. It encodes CASSPASGPYEQYF.

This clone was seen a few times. The CDR3, as DNA: TGCAGCGCTACGGGGGACGGCGCACACTACGAGCAGTACTTC. Its translation: CSATGDGAHYEQYF. The rearrangement joins TRBV29-1 to TRBJ2-7; perhaps TRBD2 as D (6 bases). Trimming took off 7 bases at V and 3 bases at J, with 19 bases between the two ends. CDR1 is SQVTM, CDR2 ANQGSEA, per germline. The CDR3 contains 14 residues.

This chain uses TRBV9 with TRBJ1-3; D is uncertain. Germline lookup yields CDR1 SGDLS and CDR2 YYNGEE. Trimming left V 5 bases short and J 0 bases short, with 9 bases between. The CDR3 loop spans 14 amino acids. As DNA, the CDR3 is TGTGCCAGCAGTTACATTGGCTCTGGAAACACCATATATTTT. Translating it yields CASSYIGSGNTIYF.

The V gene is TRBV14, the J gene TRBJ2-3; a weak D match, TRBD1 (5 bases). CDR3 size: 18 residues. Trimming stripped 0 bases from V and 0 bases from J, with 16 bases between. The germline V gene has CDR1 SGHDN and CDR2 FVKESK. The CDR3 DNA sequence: TGTGCCAGCAGCCAAGATTCATGGTGGGGCACTAGCACAGATACGCAGTATTTT. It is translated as CASSQDSWWGTSTDTQYF.

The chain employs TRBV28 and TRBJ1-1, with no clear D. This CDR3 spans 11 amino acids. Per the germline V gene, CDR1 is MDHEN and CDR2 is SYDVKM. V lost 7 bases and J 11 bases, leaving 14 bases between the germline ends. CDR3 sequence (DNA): TGTGCCAGCACCACTCGACTAGGGGCTTTCTTT. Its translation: CASTTRLGAFF.

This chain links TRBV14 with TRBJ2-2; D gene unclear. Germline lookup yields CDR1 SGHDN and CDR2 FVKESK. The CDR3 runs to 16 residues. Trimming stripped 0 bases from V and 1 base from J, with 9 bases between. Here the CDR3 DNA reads TGTGCCAGCAGCCAAGAAGTGGGCAGGAACACCGGGGAGCTGTTTTTT. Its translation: CASSQEVGRNTGELFF.

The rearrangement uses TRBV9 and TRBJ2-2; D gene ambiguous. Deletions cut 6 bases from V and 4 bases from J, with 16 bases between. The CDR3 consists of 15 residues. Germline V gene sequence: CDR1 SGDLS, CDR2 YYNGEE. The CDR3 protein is CASTPEGLGTGELFF. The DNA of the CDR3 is TGTGCCAGCACCCCCGAAGGGTTGGGCACCGGGGAGCTGTTTTTT.

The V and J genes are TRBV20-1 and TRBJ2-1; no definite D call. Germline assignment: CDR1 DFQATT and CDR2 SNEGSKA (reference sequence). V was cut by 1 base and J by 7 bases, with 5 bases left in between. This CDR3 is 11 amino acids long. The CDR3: CSARARNEQFF. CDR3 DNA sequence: TGCAGTGCTAGAGCAAGGAATGAGCAGTTCTTC.

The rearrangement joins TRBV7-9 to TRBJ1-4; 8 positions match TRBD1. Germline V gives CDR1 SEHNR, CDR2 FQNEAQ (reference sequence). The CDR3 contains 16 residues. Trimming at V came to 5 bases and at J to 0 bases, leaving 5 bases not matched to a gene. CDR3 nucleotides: TGTGCCAGCAGCCGGGGACAGGCGTCAACTAATGAAAAACTGTTTTTT. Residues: CASSRGQASTNEKLFF.

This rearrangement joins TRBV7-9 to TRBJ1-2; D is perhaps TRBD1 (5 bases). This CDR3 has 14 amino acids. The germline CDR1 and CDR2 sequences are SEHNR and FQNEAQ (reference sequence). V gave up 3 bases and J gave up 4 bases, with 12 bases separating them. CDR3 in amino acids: CASSFQGLFYGYTF. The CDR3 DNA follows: TGTGCCAGCAGCTTCCAGGGACTATTCTATGGCTACACCTTC. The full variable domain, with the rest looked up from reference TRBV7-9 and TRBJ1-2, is DTGVSQNPRHKITKRGQNVTFRCDPISEHNRLYWYRQTLGQGPEFLTYFQNEAQLEKSRLLSDRFSAERPKGSFSTLEIQRTEQGDSAMYLCASSFQGLFYGYTFGSGTRLTVV.

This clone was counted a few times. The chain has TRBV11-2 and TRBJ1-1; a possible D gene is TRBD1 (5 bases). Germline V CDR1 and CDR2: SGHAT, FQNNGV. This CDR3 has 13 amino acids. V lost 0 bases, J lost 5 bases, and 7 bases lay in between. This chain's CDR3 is CASSLDRATEAFF. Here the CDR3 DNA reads TGTGCCAGCAGCTTAGACAGGGCTACTGAAGCTTTCTTT.

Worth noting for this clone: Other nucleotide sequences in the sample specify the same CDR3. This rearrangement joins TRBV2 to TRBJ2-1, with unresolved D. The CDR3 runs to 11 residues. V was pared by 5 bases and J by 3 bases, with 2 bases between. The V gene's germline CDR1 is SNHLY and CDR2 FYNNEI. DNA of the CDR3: TGTGCCAGCAGTTACTACAATGAGCAGTTCTTC. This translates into CASSYYNEQFF.

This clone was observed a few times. The CDR3 spells CASSLGKPRVTSYEQYF. The CDR3 nucleotides are TGTGCCAGCAGCTTAGGAAAACCGAGGGTGACGTCCTACGAGCAGTACTTC. The genes are TRBV13 and TRBJ2-7, with a tentative D call TRBD2 (5 bases). This CDR3 is built from 17 residues. Germline V CDR1 and CDR2: PRHDT, FYEKMQ (reference sequence). V lost 0 bases to trimming and J lost 1 base, with 16 bases between them.

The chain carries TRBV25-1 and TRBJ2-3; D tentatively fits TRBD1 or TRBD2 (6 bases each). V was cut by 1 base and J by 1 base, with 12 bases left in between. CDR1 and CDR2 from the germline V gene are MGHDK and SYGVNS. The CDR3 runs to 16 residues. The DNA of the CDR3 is TGTGCCAGCAGTGAATGGGTCGGGGGCGGCACAGATACGCAGTATTTT. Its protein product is CASSEWVGGGTDTQYF.

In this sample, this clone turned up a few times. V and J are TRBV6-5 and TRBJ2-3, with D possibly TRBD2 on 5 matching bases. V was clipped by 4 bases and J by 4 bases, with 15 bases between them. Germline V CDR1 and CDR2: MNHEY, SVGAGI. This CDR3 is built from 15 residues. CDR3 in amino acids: CASSLNAGVSDTQYF. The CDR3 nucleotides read TGTGCCAGCAGTTTGAACGCGGGCGTTTCAGATACGCAGTATTTT.

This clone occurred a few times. The CDR3 spells CSPREAFF. As DNA, the CDR3 is TGCAGTCCAAGGGAAGCTTTCTTT. This chain connects TRBV20-1 to TRBJ1-1; unclear D gene. Trimming pared 8 bases from V and 8 bases from J, leaving 6 bases between. Germline V gives CDR1 DFQATT, CDR2 SNEGSKA (reference sequence). The CDR3 has 8 amino acids.

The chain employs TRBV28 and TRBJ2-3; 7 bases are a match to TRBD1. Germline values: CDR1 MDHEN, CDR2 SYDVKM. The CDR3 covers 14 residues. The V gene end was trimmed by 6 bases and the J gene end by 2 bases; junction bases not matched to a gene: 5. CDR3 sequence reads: CASRTGQPTDTQYF. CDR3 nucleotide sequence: TGTGCCAGCAGAACGGGACAGCCCACAGATACGCAGTATTTT.